The 21 T cell receptor beta chains in this list originate from one sample, sequenced in a study of CD8 T cells in ankylosing spondylitis. TCRdb reanalysed the 5' RACE reads using MiXCR and keeps one entry per CDR3 protein. The data show around 130,000 distinct CDR3 sequences, roughly a tenth seen once. Sequencing was performed on blood, either unsorted or a sorted T cell fraction (not recorded which). These TCRs come from a male donor with ankylosing spondylitis or in good health (not recorded which).

This clonotype was detected ten times or more. This chain joins TRBV7-8 and TRBJ1-5; D gene unclear. Germline V gene data show CDR1 as SGHVS and CDR2 as FQNEAQ. V was shortened by 1 base and J by 4 bases, with 11 bases between the two germline ends. The CDR3 totals 15 residues. The CDR3, as DNA: TGTGCCAGCAGCTTAGGAGGCCGGGTTAATCAGCCCCAGCATTTT. It yields the protein CASSLGGRVNQPQHF.

This clonotype was detected only a few times. The chain carries TRBV20-1 and TRBJ2-1; 14 bases agree with TRBD2. V lost 5 bases, J lost 8 bases, and 8 bases stayed unmatched. CDR3 length: 15 residues. The germline V gene encodes CDR1 DFQATT and CDR2 SNEGSKA (reference sequence). The CDR3, as DNA: TGCAGTGCTCCCCCGGGACTAGCGGGAGTGGATGAGCAGTTCTTC. Its translation is CSAPPGLAGVDEQFF.

Many counts were recorded for this clonotype. The chain carries TRBV5-1 and TRBJ2-7; D perhaps matches TRBD1 (6 bases). V was pared by 0 bases and J by 2 bases, with 9 bases between. CDR3 size: 14 residues. Germline V gene data show CDR1 as SGHRS and CDR2 as YFSETQ. The CDR3 DNA is TGCGCCAGCAGCTTGGAAGAGGGGGCCTACGAGCAGTACTTC. Its protein product is CASSLEEGAYEQYF.

This clonotype was picked up many times. The V and J genes are TRBV5-1 and TRBJ2-1; a weak D match, TRBD2 (6 bases). Trimming took 1 base from V and 8 from J, leaving 16 bases between them. The CDR3 contains 15 residues. Looked up from germline, CDR1 is SGHRS and CDR2 is YFSETQ. The CDR3: CASSLFGGGLHEQFF. The CDR3 DNA is TGCGCCAGCAGCTTGTTTGGGGGAGGTTTACATGAGCAGTTCTTC.

This clonotype has ten or more counts. The chain joins TRBV20-1 to TRBJ2-5, with D possibly being TRBD1 or TRBD2 (6 bases each). The ends were cut back, 6 bases at V and 10 bases at J, with 18 bases in the middle. The CDR3 consists of 12 residues. Germline values: CDR1 DFQATT, CDR2 SNEGSKA (reference sequence). CDR3 in amino acids: CSAIIGGSDQYF. The CDR3 nucleotides are TGCAGTGCAATAATAGGGGGGTCGGACCAGTACTTC.

This clonotype was detected many times. The rearrangement links TRBV7-9 to TRBJ2-4; D is possibly TRBD2 (6 bases). Between the trimmed V and J ends, which lost 8 bases and 3 bases, there was a span of 14 bases. The length of the CDR3 is 14 residues. Germline V gene lookup returns CDR1 SEHNR and CDR2 FQNEAQ (reference sequence). This CDR3 reads CASGAAGGKNIQYF. The DNA of the CDR3 is TGTGCCAGCGGGGCTGCCGGGGGCAAAAACATTCAGTACTTC.

The rearrangement links TRBV7-9 to TRBJ2-5, with no clear D. Germline V gene data show CDR1 as SEHNR and CDR2 as FQNEAQ (reference sequence). V lost 2 bases to trimming and J lost 1 base, with 17 bases between them. CDR3 length: 17 residues. CDR3 DNA sequence: TGTGCCAGCAGCTTATTCGCCCGGGCTGTCGGCCAAGAGACCCAGTACTTC. Its protein product is CASSLFARAVGQETQYF.

This clonotype was seen many times. This chain connects TRBV5-1 to TRBJ2-7; 9 nucleotides align to TRBD2. Germline V lookup: CDR1 SGHRS, CDR2 YFSETQ. V lost 1 base and J lost 2; bases outside the gene matches: 1. The CDR3 consists of 14 residues. The CDR3 DNA is TGCGCCAGCAGCTTGTCTAGCGGGACCTACGAGCAGTACTTC. Translated: CASSLSSGTYEQYF.

V and J are TRBV21-1 and TRBJ2-5; the tabulated D call, TRBD1, remains unverified against the DNA. TRBV21-1 is given as a pseudogene. This CDR3 is built from 19 residues. The CDR3 DNA sequence: TGTGCCAGCAGCAACAGGGGGCCGGTGAGCGGGAGTCTTCTAGAGACCCAGTACTTC. Amino acids: CASSNRGPVSGSLLETQYF.

The table lists this clonotype with many counts. The J gene is TRBJ2-7, the V gene TRBV20-1, with D uncertain. The CDR3 length is 11 residues. The V gene's germline CDR1 is DFQATT and CDR2 SNEGSKA (reference sequence). The V end lost 3 bases, the J end lost 5 bases, and 8 bases lay between the germline ends. CDR3 in amino acids: CSARGSHEQYF. The CDR3 coding sequence is TGCAGTGCTAGGGGGTCGCACGAGCAGTACTTC.

Ten or more counts support this clonotype. The chain recombines TRBV7-2 with TRBJ2-3; no definite D call. The germline V gene has CDR1 SGHTA and CDR2 FQGNSA. V dropped 4 bases and J dropped 2 bases, with 7 bases sitting between them. There are 13 residues in the CDR3. CDR3 bases: TGTGCCAGCAGCTCCGGAATCACAGATACGCAGTATTTT. Encoded protein: CASSSGITDTQYF.

V gene TRBV5-5 combines with J gene TRBJ2-1, with a weak D call TRBD1 (6 bases). The CDR3 runs to 15 residues. The V and J ends lost 0 bases and 4 bases respectively, with 11 bases between them. Germline CDR1 SGHKS, CDR2 YYEKEE (reference sequence). CDR3 coding DNA: TGTGCCAGCAGCTTGGCGACAGGAAAATACAATGAGCAGTTCTTC. It encodes CASSLATGKYNEQFF.

This clonotype was observed at least ten times. The chain has TRBV9 and TRBJ2-1; D not certain. CDR1 is SGDLS and CDR2 is YYNGEE in the germline V gene. The CDR3 covers 15 residues. The V gene lost 0 bases and the J gene lost 0 bases, with 7 bases spanning the gap. CDR3 sequence (DNA): TGTGCCAGCAGCGTAGACCCTAACTCCTACAATGAGCAGTTCTTC. The encoded protein is CASSVDPNSYNEQFF.

The chain couples TRBV20-1 to TRBJ1-5, with D perhaps matching TRBD1 (5 bases). V lost 5 bases to trimming and J lost 9 bases, with 14 bases between them. The CDR3 has 12 amino acids. Germline V gives CDR1 DFQATT, CDR2 SNEGSKA (reference sequence). CDR3 region: CSAVGETGPQHF. CDR3 bases: TGCAGTGCTGTGGGGGAGACGGGGCCCCAGCATTTT.

At least ten counts were recorded for this clonotype. This chain links TRBV29-1 with TRBJ1-1; D unclear. In germline, CDR1 is SQVTM, CDR2 ANQGSEA. The CDR3 is made up of 12 amino acids. V was shortened by 1 base and J by 0 bases, with 3 bases between the two germline ends. The CDR3 DNA is TGCAGCGTTGAAGGTATGAACACTGAAGCTTTCTTT. This translates into CSVEGMNTEAFF.

V usage is TRBV20-1 and J usage is TRBJ2-7; a possible D gene is TRBD1 (6 bases). This CDR3 is 16 amino acids long. Looked up from germline, CDR1 is DFQATT and CDR2 is SNEGSKA (reference sequence). With 0 bases removed from V and 1 base from J, the gap between germline ends came to 16 bases. CDR3 loop: CSARDRDRPLSYEQYF. CDR3 DNA: TGCAGTGCTAGAGATAGAGACAGGCCCTTATCCTACGAGCAGTACTTC.

The J gene is TRBJ1-5, the V gene TRBV7-9, with D maybe TRBD1 (6 bases). Germline CDR1 is SEHNR and CDR2 is FQNEAQ (reference sequence). V lost 0 bases and J 3 bases, leaving 9 bases between the germline ends. CDR3 length equals 15 residues. CDR3 in DNA: TGTGCCAGCAGCTTAGCGGCAGGGGACAATCAGCCCCAGCATTTT. It specifies CASSLAAGDNQPQHF. Based on the CDR3 plus reference TRBV7-9 and TRBJ1-5, the full variable domain is DTGVSQNPRHKITKRGQNVTFRCDPISEHNRLYWYRQTLGQGPEFLTYFQNEAQLEKSRLLSDRFSAERPKGSFSTLEIQRTEQGDSAMYLCASSLAAGDNQPQHFGDGTRLSIL.

There are many counts of this clonotype. The chain is built from TRBV5-5 and TRBJ2-2; D call uncertain. Per germline, CDR1 SGHKS and CDR2 YYEKEE (reference sequence). V lost 2 bases to trimming and J lost 3 bases, with 20 bases between them. The CDR3 runs to 18 residues. CDR3 protein: CASSLRLDLGLHTGELFF. DNA for the CDR3: TGTGCCAGCAGCTTAAGACTCGATCTTGGCTTGCACACCGGGGAGCTGTTTTTT.

Comments on this clonotype: Just one base apart from a much larger clone, this may be a read error. V usage is TRBV20-1 and J usage is TRBJ2-2, with TRBD2 matching 8 bases. From germline, CDR1 is DFQATT and CDR2 SNEGSKA (reference sequence). The CDR3 spans 15 residues. CDR3 residues: CGARGSGRNTGELFF. The CDR3 DNA is TGCGGTGCTAGAGGGAGCGGGAGGAACACCGGGGAGCTGTTTTTT.

In this sample, this clonotype turned up many times. J is TRBJ2-1 and V is TRBV12-3 or TRBV12-4; 10 positions agree with TRBD2. Germline trimming cut 2 bases from V and 9 bases from J; bases unmatched to any gene: 7. CDR3 length: 15 residues. This CDR3 is CASSLSSSGSVEQFF. CDR3 bases: TGTGCCAGCAGTTTATCCTCTAGCGGGAGTGTTGAGCAGTTCTTC.

This clonotype was counted at least ten times. This chain connects TRBV29-1 to TRBJ2-3; D is unresolved. The germline CDR1 and CDR2 sequences are SQVTM and ANQGSEA. The CDR3 is made up of 12 amino acids. V lost 5 bases and J lost 0, with 6 bases in between. The DNA of the CDR3 is TGCAGCGTTCGTGGGAGCACAGATACGCAGTATTTT. This gives the protein CSVRGSTDTQYF.